The 27 T cell receptor beta chains below were found in one sample sequenced in a study of blood T cell repertoires in COVID-19. Here immunoSEQ multiplex PCR was the method, and the copy in TCRdb shows in-frame clones only, minus some. The sample contains about 210,000 clones, 65% to 90% of which appear only once. The sequencing sample was made of PBMCs or T cells enriched from blood (not recorded which). The receptors originated from a woman aged 40-49 years with acute COVID-19.

The chain couples TRBV24-1 to TRBJ2-1, with D perhaps TRBD1 (5 bases). The CDR3 extends over 13 amino acids. CDR1 is KGHDR and CDR2 is SFDVKD in the germline V gene. V was pared by 4 bases and J by 10 bases, with 13 bases between. The CDR3: CATSETKAGEQFF. CDR3 in DNA: TGTGCCACCAGTGAGACGAAGGCAGGGGAGCAGTTCTTC.

The chain has TRBV10-1 and TRBJ2-2; 11 positions match TRBD2. This CDR3 contains 18 residues. J was trimmed by 4 bases and V by 0 bases; bases with no gene match: 7. The germline CDR1 and CDR2 sequences are WNHNN and SYGVQD (reference sequence). CDR3 region: CASSESIAGGPITGELFF. Here the CDR3 DNA reads TGCGCCAGCAGTGAGTCGATAGCGGGAGGGCCAATCACCGGGGAGCTGTTTTTT.

V usage is TRBV11-2 and J usage is TRBJ2-7; possibly TRBD1 for D (6 bases). The CDR3 is 19 residues long. From germline, CDR1 is SGHAT and CDR2 FQNNGV. V shed 0 bases and J shed 1 base, with 22 bases lying between them. CDR3 in amino acids: CASSLDRHRESRGSYEQYF. The CDR3 DNA sequence: TGTGCCAGCAGCTTAGATCGTCATCGGGAATCGAGGGGGTCCTACGAGCAGTACTTC.

This rearrangement joins TRBV11-1 to TRBJ2-3; D unclear. Deletions cut 1 base from V and 0 bases from J, with 5 bases between. Germline CDR1 reads SGHAT; CDR2 reads FQDESV (reference sequence). This CDR3 region has 14 residues. For the CDR3, the DNA is TGTGCCAGCAGCTTAGTCACTAGCACAGATACGCAGTATTTT. Translated, it gives CASSLVTSTDTQYF.

This clone was picked up many times. The rearrangement links TRBV7-9 to TRBJ1-2, with 9 bases that match TRBD1. V was clipped by 5 bases and J by 8 bases; unmatched bases: 15. In germline, CDR1 is SEHNR, CDR2 FQNEAQ (reference sequence). The length of the CDR3 is 16 residues. The CDR3 coding sequence is TGTGCCAGCAGCAGTCTCGTCCAACAGGGGGCAGAAGGCTACACCTTC. This encodes CASSSLVQQGAEGYTF.

The genes are TRBV13 and TRBJ2-1; D is perhaps TRBD2 (5 bases). Germline CDR1 reads PRHDT; CDR2 reads FYEKMQ (reference sequence). V shed 3 bases and J shed 4 bases, with 7 bases lying between them. CDR3 length: 13 residues. CDR3 sequence reads: CASSLRRYNEQFF. The CDR3 bases are TGTGCCAGCAGCTTGAGGAGGTACAATGAGCAGTTCTTC.

The CDR3 loop is CSANPQGRTFF. The CDR3 bases are TGCAGTGCGAATCCACAGGGACGGACTTTCTTT. The chain has TRBV20-1 and TRBJ1-1; the D gene is possibly TRBD1 (6 bases). V dropped 6 bases and J dropped 12 bases, with 17 bases sitting between them. The CDR3 totals 11 residues. Per germline, CDR1 DFQATT and CDR2 SNEGSKA (reference sequence).

The chain links TRBV2 to TRBJ2-3, with TRBD1 identical over 8 bases. V lost 7 bases and J lost 3; bases outside the gene matches: 9. Germline V gene lookup returns CDR1 SNHLY and CDR2 FYNNEI. The CDR3 is made up of 15 amino acids. The CDR3 sequence is CASTLQGAKTDTQYF. The CDR3, as DNA: TGTGCCAGCACATTGCAGGGGGCAAAGACAGATACGCAGTATTTT.

This clone was seen a handful of times. This sequence joins TRBV28 and TRBJ1-6, with 10 bases that match TRBD1. This CDR3 is 16 amino acids long. The trim removed 5 bases at V and 9 bases at J, leaving 10 bases unmatched. Germline CDR1 MDHEN, CDR2 SYDVKM. CDR3 amino acids: CASSPTAGTGASPLHF. DNA for the CDR3: TGTGCCAGCAGTCCGACCGCCGGGACAGGGGCTTCACCCCTCCACTTT. Complete variable domain (other parts from reference TRBV28 and TRBJ1-6): DVKVTQSSRYLVKRTGEKVFLECVQDMDHENMFWYRQDPGLGLRLIYFSYDVKMKEKGDIPEGYSVSREKKERFSLILESASTNQTSMYLCASSPTAGTGASPLHFGNGTRLTVT.

This chain joins TRBV6-5 and TRBJ2-1; 7 bases line up with TRBD2. There are 15 residues in the CDR3. Trimming took 7 bases from V and 8 from J; bases not matched to a gene: 14. Germline CDR1 is MNHEY and CDR2 is SVGAGI. CDR3 sequence reads: CASMRPAGKSHEQFF. CDR3 in DNA: TGTGCCAGCATGCGTCCAGCGGGAAAGTCCCATGAGCAGTTCTTC.

As to this clone: Relative to the germline gene, one junction end is altered; a read error may explain this. The gene calls are TRBV19 and TRBJ2-5; TRBD1 matches 8 bases. Per the germline V gene, CDR1 is LNHDA and CDR2 is SQIVND (reference sequence). The length of the CDR3 is 13 residues. In nucleotides, the CDR3 is TGTGCCAGTAGGGCAGGGGGCACGGTGGGGGCGAACTTC. It specifies CASRAGGTVGANF.

The V call is TRBV27, the J call TRBJ1-1; maybe TRBD1 (6 bases). Germline CDR1 is MNHEY and CDR2 is SMNVEV (reference sequence). Between the trimmed V and J ends, which lost 3 bases and 3 bases, there was a span of 11 bases. This CDR3 is built from 14 residues. DNA of the CDR3: TGTGCCAGCAGTTTGAATAGGGGGTACACTGAAGCTTTCTTT. It encodes CASSLNRGYTEAFF.

The CDR3 is CASSKAREQFF. The CDR3 DNA sequence: TGTGCCAGTAGTAAAGCTAGGGAGCAGTTCTTC. V gene TRBV19 combines with J gene TRBJ2-1, with D hard to call. The germline V gene encodes CDR1 LNHDA and CDR2 SQIVND (reference sequence). Trimming pared 4 bases from V and 10 bases from J, leaving 8 bases between. The length of the CDR3 is 11 residues.

The chain uses TRBV23-1 and TRBJ2-7; 7 nucleotides agree with TRBD1. TRBV23-1 is an open reading frame whose function is uncertain. With 11 bases clipped from V and 3 bases from J, the junction kept 13 bases outside the gene matches. This CDR3 comprises 14 residues. CDR3 nucleotide sequence: TGCGCCGATACCTTAGGACAGGAGTACTACGAGCAGTACTTC. It translates to CADTLGQEYYEQYF.

The chain carries TRBV3-1 (or the pseudogene TRBV3-2) and TRBJ2-3; 13 bases agree with TRBD2. The CDR3 contains 16 residues. V was pared by 4 bases and J by 4 bases, with 5 bases of the junction left unmatched. The germline CDR1 and CDR2 sequences are LGHDT and YNNKEL (reference sequence). The CDR3: CASSPRTSGRADTQYF. CDR3 nucleotides: TGTGCCAGCAGCCCCCGGACTAGCGGGAGAGCAGATACGCAGTATTTT.

This chain links TRBV5-6 with TRBJ1-1; 8 bases are a match to TRBD1. Germline CDR1 SGHDT, CDR2 YYEEEE. This CDR3 contains 16 residues. Trimming took 0 bases from V and 5 from J; bases not matched to a gene: 9. CDR3 in amino acids: CASSLGPGGARTEAFF. The DNA of the CDR3 is TGTGCCAGCAGCTTGGGGCCAGGGGGCGCGAGGACTGAAGCTTTCTTT.

This chain joins TRBV7-9 and TRBJ2-7, with 7 bases that match TRBD2. This CDR3 is built from 15 residues. Germline assignment: CDR1 SEHNR and CDR2 FQNEAQ (reference sequence). Trimming cost V 3 bases and J 6 bases; bases outside gene matches: 11. The CDR3 region has the DNA TGTGCCAGCAGCTTTAGGCGGGAGAGTGGGGGCGAGCAGTACTTC. This translates into CASSFRRESGGEQYF.

V is TRBV27 and J is TRBJ2-7; 7 bases map to TRBD1. Germline V CDR1 and CDR2: MNHEY, SMNVEV (reference sequence). The CDR3 sequence is 13 residues long. V lost 7 bases and J lost 1; bases outside the gene matches: 4. In nucleotides, the CDR3 is TGTGCCAGCAACCCAGGGGGTTCCTACGAGCAGTACTTC. Translating gives CASNPGGSYEQYF.

V gene TRBV19 combines with J gene TRBJ2-4; D unresolved. V was cut by 6 bases and J by 1 base, with 13 bases left in between. Germline loops: CDR1 LNHDA, CDR2 SQIVND (reference sequence). This CDR3 has 15 residues. In DNA, the CDR3 is TGTGCCAGTAGCTCGGCAGGAAGGGCCAAAAACATTCAGTACTTC. Amino acids: CASSSAGRAKNIQYF. Full variable domain (missing parts from reference TRBV19 and TRBJ2-4): DGGITQSPKYLFRKEGQNVTLSCEQNLNHDAMYWYRQDPGQGLRLIYYSQIVNDFQKGDIAEGYSVSREKKESFPLTVTSAQKNPTAFYLCASSSAGRAKNIQYFGAGTRLSVL.

This rearrangement joins TRBV6-5 to TRBJ1-3, with 7 nucleotides matching TRBD1. With 2 bases clipped from V and 4 bases from J, the junction kept 2 bases outside the gene matches. Germline lookup yields CDR1 MNHEY and CDR2 SVGAGI. The CDR3 loop spans 14 amino acids. The CDR3 sequence is CASSYGRGGNTIYF. The CDR3 nucleotides read TGTGCCAGCAGTTACGGCAGGGGGGGAAACACCATATATTTT.

The V gene is TRBV19, the J gene TRBJ2-3; possibly TRBD2 for D (5 bases). V was pared by 8 bases and J by 3 bases, with 21 bases between. CDR3 length equals 16 residues. The germline V gene encodes CDR1 LNHDA and CDR2 SQIVND (reference sequence). This chain's CDR3 is CASSAGHRRGTDTQYF. CDR3 in DNA: TGTGCCAGTTCCGCTGGGCATCGGCGAGGGACAGATACGCAGTATTTT.

In DNA, the CDR3 is TGTGCCAGCAGCTCACAACCCTACAATGAGCAGTTCTTC. Amino acid sequence: CASSSQPYNEQFF. The chain employs TRBV7-2 and TRBJ2-1, with D unclear. Trimming pared 4 bases from V and 2 bases from J, leaving 6 bases between. Germline lookup yields CDR1 SGHTA and CDR2 FQGNSA. CDR3 length: 13 amino acids. Full variable domain (rest looked up from reference TRBV7-2 and TRBJ2-1): GAGVSQSPSNKVTEKGKDVELRCDPISGHTALYWYRQSLGQGLEFLIYFQGNSAPDKSGLPSDRFSAERTGGSVSTLTIQRTQQEDSAVYLCASSSQPYNEQFFGPGTRLTVL.

CDR3 amino acids: CASSPLDGLAAPGGELFF. CDR3 nucleotides: TGTGCCAGCAGCCCCCTGGACGGACTAGCGGCCCCGGGGGGGGAGCTGTTTTTT. The V call is TRBV28, the J call TRBJ2-2, with 10 nucleotides matching TRBD2. CDR1 and CDR2 (germline): MDHEN, SYDVKM. Trimming cost V 6 bases and J 8 bases; bases outside gene matches: 18. The CDR3 runs 18 residues.

This chain uses TRBV27 with TRBJ2-1; D might be TRBD2 (6 bases). The CDR3 is 16 residues long. Looked up from germline, CDR1 is MNHEY and CDR2 is SMNVEV (reference sequence). Trimming took off 4 bases at V and 9 bases at J, with 22 bases between the two ends. CDR3: CASSSPASAHAGEQFF. The CDR3 DNA sequence: TGTGCCAGCAGTTCGCCGGCTAGCGCCCACGCCGGTGAGCAGTTCTTC.

The chain joins TRBV11-2 to TRBJ2-7, with 7 bases that match TRBD2. The CDR3 has 14 amino acids. J lost 4 bases, V lost 4 bases, and 7 bases had no gene match. Germline CDR1 SGHAT, CDR2 FQNNGV. CDR3 nucleotide sequence: TGTGCCAGCAGCTACGGAGGTAGCGGGTACGAGCAGTACTTC. Translation gives CASSYGGSGYEQYF.

This clone showed up just once. The chain couples TRBV7-8 to TRBJ1-6; 8 nucleotides line up with TRBD1. V was clipped by 5 bases and J by 10 bases; unmatched bases: 16. The CDR3 loop spans 17 amino acids. Germline V gives CDR1 SGHVS, CDR2 FQNEAQ. This CDR3 is CASSLSPEDRVSSPLHF. The CDR3 DNA sequence: TGTGCCAGCAGCCTATCGCCGGAGGACAGGGTTAGCTCACCCCTCCACTTT.

V and J are TRBV28 and TRBJ2-2, with 8 nucleotides matching TRBD1. J gave up 7 bases and V 5 bases, and 6 bases lay outside the gene matches. Germline loops: CDR1 MDHEN, CDR2 SYDVKM. This CDR3 is 14 amino acids long. The CDR3 loop is CASSTQGAGGELFF. Written as DNA, the CDR3 is TGTGCCAGCAGTACCCAGGGGGCTGGCGGGGAGCTGTTTTTT.